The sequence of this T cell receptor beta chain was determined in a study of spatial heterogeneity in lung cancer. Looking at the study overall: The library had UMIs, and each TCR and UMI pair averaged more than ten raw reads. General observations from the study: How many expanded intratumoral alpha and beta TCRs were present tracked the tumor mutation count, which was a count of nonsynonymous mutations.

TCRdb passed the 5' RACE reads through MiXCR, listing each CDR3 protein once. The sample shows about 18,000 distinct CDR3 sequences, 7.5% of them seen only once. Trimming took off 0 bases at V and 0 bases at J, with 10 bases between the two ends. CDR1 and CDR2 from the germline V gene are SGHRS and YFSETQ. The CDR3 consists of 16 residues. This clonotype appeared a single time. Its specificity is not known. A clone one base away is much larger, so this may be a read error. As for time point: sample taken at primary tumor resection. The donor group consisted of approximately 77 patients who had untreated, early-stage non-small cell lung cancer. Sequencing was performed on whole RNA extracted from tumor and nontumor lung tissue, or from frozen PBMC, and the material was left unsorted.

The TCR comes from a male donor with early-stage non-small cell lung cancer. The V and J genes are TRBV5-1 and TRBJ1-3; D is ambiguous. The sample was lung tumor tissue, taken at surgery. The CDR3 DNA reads TGCGCCAGCAGCTTGGAAGGTATTAGCTCTGGAAACACCATATATTTT. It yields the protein CASSLEGISSGNTIYF.